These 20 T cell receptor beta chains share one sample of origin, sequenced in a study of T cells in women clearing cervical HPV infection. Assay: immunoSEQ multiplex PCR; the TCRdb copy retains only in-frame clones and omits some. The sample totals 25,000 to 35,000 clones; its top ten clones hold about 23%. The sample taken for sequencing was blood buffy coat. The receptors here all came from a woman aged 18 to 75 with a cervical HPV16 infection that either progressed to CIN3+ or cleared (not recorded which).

CDR3: CSARLTGGRNHEQYF. CDR3 bases read: TGCAGTGCTAGGCTCACGGGCGGGAGGAACCACGAG. The J gene is TRBJ2-7, the V gene TRBV20-1, with TRBD2 identical over 8 bases. Read sequence stops 3 residues before the CDR3 end, and the germline J gene provides the missing end. CDR3 length equals 15 residues. CDR1 and CDR2 from the germline V gene are DFQATT and SNEGSKA (reference sequence). Trimming removed 3 bases from V and 5 bases from J; junction bases left unmatched: 12.

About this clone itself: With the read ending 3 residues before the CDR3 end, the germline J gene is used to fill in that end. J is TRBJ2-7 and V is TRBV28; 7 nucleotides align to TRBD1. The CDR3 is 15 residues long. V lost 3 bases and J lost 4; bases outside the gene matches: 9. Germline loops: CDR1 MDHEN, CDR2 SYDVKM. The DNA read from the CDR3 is TGTGCCAGCAGTTTTAGCGCCCCAGGGGGATACGAG. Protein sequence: CASSFSAPGGYE. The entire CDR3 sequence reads CASSFSAPGGYEQYF.

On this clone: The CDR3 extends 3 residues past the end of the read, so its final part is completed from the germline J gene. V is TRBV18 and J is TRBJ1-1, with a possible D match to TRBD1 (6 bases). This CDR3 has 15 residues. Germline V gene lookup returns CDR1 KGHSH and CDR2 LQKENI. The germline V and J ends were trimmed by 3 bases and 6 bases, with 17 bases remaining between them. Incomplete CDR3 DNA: TGTGCCAGCTCACCCCCATTAGGGGGTTTTTCTGAA. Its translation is CASSPPLGGFSE. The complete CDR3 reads CASSPPLGGFSEAFF.

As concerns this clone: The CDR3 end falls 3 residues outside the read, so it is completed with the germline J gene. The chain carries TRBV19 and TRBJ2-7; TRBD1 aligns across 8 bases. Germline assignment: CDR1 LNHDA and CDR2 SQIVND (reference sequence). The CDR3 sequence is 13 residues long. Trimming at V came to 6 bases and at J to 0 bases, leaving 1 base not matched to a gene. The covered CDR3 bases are TGTGCCAGTAGCGGGACAGGCTCCTACGAG. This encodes CASSGTGSYE. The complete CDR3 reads CASSGTGSYEQYF. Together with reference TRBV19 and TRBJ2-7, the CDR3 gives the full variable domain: DGGITQSPKYLFRKEGQNVTLSCEQNLNHDAMYWYRQDPGQGLRLIYYSQIVNDFQKGDIAEGYSVSREKKESFPLTVTSAQKNPTAFYLCASSGTGSYEQYFGPGTRLTVT.

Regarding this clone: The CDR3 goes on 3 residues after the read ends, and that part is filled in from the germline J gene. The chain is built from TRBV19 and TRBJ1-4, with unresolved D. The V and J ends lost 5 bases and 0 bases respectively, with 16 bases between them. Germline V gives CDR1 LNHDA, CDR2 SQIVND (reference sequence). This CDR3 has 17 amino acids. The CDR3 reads CASSSNINSPTNEKLFF. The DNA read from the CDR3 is TGTGCCAGTAGTTCCAACATCAACAGTCCAACTAATGAAAAA.

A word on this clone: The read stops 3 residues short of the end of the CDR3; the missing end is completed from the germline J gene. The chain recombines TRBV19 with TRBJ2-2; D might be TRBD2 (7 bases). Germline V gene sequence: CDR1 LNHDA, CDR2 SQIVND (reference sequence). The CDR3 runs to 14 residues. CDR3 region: CASSIGGGISPLFF. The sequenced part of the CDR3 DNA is TGTGCCAGTAGTATTGGCGGGGGCATTTCACCG.

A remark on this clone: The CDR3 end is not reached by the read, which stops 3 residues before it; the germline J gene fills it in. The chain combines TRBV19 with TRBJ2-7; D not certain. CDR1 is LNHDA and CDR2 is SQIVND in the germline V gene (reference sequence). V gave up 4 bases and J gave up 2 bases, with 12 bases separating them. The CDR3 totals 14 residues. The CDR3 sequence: CASSNSLKPYEQYF. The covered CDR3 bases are TGTGCCAGTAGTAACAGTCTCAAACCCTACGAG.

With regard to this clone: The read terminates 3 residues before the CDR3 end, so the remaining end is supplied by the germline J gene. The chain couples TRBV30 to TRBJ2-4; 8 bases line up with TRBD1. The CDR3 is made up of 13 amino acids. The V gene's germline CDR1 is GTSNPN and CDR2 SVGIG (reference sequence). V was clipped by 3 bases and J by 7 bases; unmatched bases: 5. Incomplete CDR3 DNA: TGTGCCTGGAGGGGACAGGCGGGGAACATT. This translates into CAWRGQAGNI. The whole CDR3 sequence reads CAWRGQAGNIQYF.

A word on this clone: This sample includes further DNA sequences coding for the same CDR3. Here the CDR3 reads CASSDRQGNTIYF. The covered CDR3 bases are TGTGCCAGCAGCGACCGACAGGGAAACACC. The chain uses TRBV7-3 and TRBJ1-3; perhaps TRBD1 as D (5 bases). The CDR3 end lies 3 residues beyond the end of the read and is filled in from the germline J gene. Trimming shortened V by 5 bases and J by 4 bases, and 9 bases separated the two germline ends. The CDR3 consists of 13 residues. Germline CDR1 and CDR2: SGHTA and FQGTGA.

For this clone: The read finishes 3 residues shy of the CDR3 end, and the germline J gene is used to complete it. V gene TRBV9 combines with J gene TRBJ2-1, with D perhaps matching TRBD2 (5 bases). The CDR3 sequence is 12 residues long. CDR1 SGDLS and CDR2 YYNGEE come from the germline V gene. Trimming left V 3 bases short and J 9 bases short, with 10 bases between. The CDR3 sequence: CASSGLATEQFF. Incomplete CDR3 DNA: TGTGCCAGCAGCGGCCTAGCAACTGAG.

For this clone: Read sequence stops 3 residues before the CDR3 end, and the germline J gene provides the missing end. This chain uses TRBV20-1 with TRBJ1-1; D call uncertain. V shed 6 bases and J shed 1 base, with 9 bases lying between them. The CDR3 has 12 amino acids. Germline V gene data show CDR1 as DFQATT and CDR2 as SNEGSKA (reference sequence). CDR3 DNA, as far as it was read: TGCAGTGCGAGCGGAACGAACACTGAA. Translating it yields CSASGTNTE. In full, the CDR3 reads CSASGTNTEAFF.

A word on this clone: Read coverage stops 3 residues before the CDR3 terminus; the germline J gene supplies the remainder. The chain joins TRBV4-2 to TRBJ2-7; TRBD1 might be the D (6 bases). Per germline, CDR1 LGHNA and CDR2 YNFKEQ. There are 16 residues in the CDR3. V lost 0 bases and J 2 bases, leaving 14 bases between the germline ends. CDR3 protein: CASSQEGPGETYEQYF. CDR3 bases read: TGTGCCAGCAGCCAAGAAGGACCAGGGGAAACCTACGAG.

The CDR3 bases that were read are TGCGCCAGCAGGCAACCGGGACTAGCGGGAGTAGAGACC. This translates into CASRQPGLAGVET. The complete CDR3 protein is CASRQPGLAGVETQYF. V and J are TRBV5-1 and TRBJ2-5; TRBD2 matches 14 bases. The read terminates 3 residues ahead of where the CDR3 ends, so the germline J gene completes it. This CDR3 comprises 16 residues. The V segment lost 5 bases and the J segment 4 bases; nucleotides outside the gene matches: 7. Germline V gene data show CDR1 as SGHRS and CDR2 as YFSETQ.

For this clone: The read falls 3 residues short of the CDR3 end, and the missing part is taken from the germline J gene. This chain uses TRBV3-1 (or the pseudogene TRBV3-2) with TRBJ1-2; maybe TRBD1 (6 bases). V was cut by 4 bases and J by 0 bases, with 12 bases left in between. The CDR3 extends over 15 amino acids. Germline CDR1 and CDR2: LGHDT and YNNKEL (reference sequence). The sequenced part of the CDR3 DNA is TGTGCCAGCAGCCCTGAGGACAGCCCTAACTATGGC. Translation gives CASSPEDSPNYG. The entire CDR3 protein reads CASSPEDSPNYGYTF.

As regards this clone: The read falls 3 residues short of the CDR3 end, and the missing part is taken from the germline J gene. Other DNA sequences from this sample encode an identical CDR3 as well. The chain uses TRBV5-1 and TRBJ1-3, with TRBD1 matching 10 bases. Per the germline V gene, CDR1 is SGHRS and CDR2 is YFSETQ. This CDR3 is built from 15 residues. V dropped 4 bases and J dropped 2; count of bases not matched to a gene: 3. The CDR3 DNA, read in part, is TGCGCCAGCAGCCCCGACAGGGGGCCTGGAAACACC. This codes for CASSPDRGPGNT. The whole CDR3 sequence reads CASSPDRGPGNTIYF.

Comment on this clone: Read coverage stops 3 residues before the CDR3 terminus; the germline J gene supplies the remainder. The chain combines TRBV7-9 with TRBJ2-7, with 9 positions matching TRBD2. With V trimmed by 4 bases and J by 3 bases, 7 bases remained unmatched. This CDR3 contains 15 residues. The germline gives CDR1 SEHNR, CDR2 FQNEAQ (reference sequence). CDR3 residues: CASSSRLAAGYEQYF. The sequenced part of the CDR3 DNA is TGTGCCAGCAGCTCACGACTAGCGGCAGGCTACGAG.

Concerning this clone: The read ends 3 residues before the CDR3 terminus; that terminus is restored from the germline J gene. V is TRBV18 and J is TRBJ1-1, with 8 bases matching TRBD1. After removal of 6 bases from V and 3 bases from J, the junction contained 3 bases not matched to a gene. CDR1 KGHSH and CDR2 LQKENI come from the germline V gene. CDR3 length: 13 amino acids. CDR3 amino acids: CASSSDRDTEAFF. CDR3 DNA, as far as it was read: TGTGCCAGCTCCTCGGACAGGGACACTGAA.

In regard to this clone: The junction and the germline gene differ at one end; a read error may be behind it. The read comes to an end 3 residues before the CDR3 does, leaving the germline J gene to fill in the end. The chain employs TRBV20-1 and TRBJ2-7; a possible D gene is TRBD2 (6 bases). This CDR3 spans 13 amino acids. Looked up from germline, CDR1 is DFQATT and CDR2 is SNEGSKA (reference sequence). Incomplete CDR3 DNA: TGCAGTGCAAGAGGGACTGACTCCTACGAG. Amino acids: CSARGTDSYE. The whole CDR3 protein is CSARGTDSYEQYF.

CDR3 bases read: TGTGCCACCAGCAGTAGACTCTCAAGCCCCACAGATACG. It yields the protein CATSSRLSSPTDT. The whole CDR3 sequence is CATSSRLSSPTDTQYF. This chain links TRBV15 with TRBJ2-3; D is unclear. Read sequence stops 3 residues before the CDR3 end, and the germline J gene provides the missing end. There are 16 residues in the CDR3. Germline V gene lookup returns CDR1 LNHNV and CDR2 YYDKDF (reference sequence). V was clipped by 3 bases and J by 2 bases, with 15 bases between them.

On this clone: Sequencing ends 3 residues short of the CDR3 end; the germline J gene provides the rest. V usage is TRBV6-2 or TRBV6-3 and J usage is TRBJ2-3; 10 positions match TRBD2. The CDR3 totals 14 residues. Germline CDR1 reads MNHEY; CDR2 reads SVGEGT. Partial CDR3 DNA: TGTGCCAGCAGTACTACTGGACTAGCGGAGACG. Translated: CASSTTGLAET. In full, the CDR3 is CASSTTGLAETQYF.